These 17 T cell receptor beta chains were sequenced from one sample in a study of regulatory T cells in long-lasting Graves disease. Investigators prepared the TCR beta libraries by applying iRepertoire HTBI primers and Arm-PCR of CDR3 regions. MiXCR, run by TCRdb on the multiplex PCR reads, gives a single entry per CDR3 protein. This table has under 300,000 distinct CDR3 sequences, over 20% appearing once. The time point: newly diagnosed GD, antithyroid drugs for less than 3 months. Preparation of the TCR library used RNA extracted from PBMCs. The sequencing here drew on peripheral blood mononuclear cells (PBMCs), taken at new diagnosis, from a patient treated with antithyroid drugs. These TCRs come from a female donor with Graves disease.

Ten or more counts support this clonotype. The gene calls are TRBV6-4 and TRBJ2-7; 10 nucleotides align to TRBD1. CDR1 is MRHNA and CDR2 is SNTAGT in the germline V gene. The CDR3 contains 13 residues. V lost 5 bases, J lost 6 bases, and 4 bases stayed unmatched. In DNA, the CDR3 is TGTGCCAGCAGTCGGGACAGGGGCCCCGAGCAGTACTTC. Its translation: CASSRDRGPEQYF.

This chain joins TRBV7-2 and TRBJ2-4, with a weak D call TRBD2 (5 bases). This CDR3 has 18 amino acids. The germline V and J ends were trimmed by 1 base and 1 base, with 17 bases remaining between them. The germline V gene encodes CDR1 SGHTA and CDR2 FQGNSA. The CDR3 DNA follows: TGTGCCAGCAGCTTAGGGACTGGCAGTCCCCAGGCCAAAAACATTCAGTACTTC. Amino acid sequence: CASSLGTGSPQAKNIQYF.

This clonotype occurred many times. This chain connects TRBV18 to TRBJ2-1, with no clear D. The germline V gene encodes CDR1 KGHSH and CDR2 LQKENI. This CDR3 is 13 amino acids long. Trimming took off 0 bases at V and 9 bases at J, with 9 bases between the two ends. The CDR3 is CASSPPGVTEQFF. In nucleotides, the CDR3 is TGTGCCAGCTCACCACCTGGAGTTACTGAGCAGTTCTTC.

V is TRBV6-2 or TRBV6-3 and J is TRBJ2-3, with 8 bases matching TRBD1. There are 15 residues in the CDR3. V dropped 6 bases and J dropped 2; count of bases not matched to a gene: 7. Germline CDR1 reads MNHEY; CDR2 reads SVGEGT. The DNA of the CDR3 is TGTGCCAGCAGCTCCGGGACAGGTAACACAGATACGCAGTATTTT. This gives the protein CASSSGTGNTDTQYF.

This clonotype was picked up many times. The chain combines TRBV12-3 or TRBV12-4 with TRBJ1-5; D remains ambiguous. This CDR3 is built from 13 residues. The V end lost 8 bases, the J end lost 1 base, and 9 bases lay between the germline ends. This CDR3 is CASAAGSNQPQHF. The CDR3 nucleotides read TGTGCCAGCGCAGCGGGGAGCAATCAGCCCCAGCATTTT.

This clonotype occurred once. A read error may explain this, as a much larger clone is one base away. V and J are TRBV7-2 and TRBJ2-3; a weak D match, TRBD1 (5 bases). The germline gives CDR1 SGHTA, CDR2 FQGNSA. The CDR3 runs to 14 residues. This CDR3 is CATRGRVSTGTQYF. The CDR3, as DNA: TGTGCCACTAGGGGTCGGGTAAGCACAGGTACGCAGTATTTT.

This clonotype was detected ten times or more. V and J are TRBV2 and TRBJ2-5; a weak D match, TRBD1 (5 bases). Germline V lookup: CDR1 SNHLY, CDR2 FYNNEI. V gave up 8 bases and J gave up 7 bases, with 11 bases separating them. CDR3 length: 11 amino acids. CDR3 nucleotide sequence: TGTGCCAGCGAAGGGGTAGCGACCCAGTACTTC. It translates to CASEGVATQYF. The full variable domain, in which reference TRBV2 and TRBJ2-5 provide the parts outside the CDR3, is EPEVTQTPSHQVTQMGQEVILRCVPISNHLYFYWYRQILGQKVEFLVSFYNNEISEKSEIFDDQFSVERPDGSNFTLKIRSTKLEDSAMYFCASEGVATQYFGPGTRLLVL.

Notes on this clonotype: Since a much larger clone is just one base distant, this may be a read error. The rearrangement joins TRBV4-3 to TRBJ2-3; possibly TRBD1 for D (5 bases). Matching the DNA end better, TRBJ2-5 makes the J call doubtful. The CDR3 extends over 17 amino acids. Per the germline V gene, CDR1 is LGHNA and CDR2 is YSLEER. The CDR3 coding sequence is TGCGCCAGCAGCCAAGATGGGCCAGGGCTTTGGCGAGAGACCCAGTACTTC. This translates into CASSQDGPGLWRETQYF.

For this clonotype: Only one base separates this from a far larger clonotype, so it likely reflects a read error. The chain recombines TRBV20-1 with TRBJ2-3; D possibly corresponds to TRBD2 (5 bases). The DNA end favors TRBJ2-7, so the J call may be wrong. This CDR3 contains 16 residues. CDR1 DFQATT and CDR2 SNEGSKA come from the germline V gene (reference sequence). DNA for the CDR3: TGCAGTGCTAGAATACCGGGGTCCAGCTCGGGCTACGAGCAGTACTTC. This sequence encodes CSARIPGSSSGYEQYF.

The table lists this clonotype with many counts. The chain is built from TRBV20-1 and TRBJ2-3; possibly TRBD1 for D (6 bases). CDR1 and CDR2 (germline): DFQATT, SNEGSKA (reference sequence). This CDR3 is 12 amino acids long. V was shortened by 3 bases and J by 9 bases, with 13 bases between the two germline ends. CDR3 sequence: CSARDRLTTQYF. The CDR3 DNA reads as TGCAGTGCTAGGGACAGATTAACGACGCAGTATTTT.

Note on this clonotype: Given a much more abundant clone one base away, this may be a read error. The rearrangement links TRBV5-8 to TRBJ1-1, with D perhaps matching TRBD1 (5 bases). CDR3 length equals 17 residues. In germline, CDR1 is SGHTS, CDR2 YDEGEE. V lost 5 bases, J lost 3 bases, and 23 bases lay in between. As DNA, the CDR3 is TGTGCCAGCAGTTGGCTAAGGGGACGGGGGGTACACACTGAAGCTTTCTTT. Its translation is CASSWLRGRGVHTEAFF.

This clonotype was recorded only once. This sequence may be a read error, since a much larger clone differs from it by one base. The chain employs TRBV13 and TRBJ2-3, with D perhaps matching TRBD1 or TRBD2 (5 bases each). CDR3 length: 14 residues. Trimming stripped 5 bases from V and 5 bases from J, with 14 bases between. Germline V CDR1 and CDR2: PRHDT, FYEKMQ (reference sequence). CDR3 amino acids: CASSDWDGIDTQYF. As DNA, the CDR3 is TGTGCCAGCAGCGATTGGGACGGAATAGATACGCAGTATTTT.

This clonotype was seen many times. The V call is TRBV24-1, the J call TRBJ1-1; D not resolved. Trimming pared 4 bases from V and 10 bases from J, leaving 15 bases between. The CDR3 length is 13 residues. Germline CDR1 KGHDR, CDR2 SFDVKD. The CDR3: CATSDPREPGAFF. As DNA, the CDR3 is TGTGCCACCAGTGACCCCCGGGAGCCAGGAGCTTTCTTT.

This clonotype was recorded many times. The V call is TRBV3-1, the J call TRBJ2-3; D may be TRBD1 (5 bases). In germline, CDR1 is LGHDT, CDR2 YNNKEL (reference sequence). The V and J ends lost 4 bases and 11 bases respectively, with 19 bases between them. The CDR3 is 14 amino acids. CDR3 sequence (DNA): TGTGCCAGCAGCCCTGGTGGGGCTCCTTCAATGCAGTATTTT. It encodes CASSPGGAPSMQYF.

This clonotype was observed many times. In DNA form, the CDR3 reads TGCAGTGCTAGACAGGAAGACTACGAGCAGTACTTC. Amino acid sequence: CSARQEDYEQYF. The chain employs TRBV20-1 and TRBJ2-7; D gene unclear. Germline CDR1 reads DFQATT; CDR2 reads SNEGSKA (reference sequence). This CDR3 spans 12 amino acids. Trimming stripped 2 bases from V and 3 bases from J, with 8 bases between.

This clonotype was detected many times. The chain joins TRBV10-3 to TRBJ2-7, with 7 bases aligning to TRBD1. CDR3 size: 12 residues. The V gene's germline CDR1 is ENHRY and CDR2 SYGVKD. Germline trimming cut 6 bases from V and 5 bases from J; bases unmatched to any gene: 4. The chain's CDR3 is CAISPGQNEQYF. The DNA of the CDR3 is TGTGCCATCAGCCCGGGACAGAACGAGCAGTACTTC.

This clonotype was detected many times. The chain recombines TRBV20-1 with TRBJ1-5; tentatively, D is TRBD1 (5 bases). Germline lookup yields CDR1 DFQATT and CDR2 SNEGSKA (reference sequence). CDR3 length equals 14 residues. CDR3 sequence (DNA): TGCAGCAAATCCAGCGGGGGGAGCAATCAGCCCCAGCATTTT. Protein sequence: CSKSSGGSNQPQHF.